This T cell receptor (beta chain) is drawn from a study of CD8 T cells in Susac syndrome. With random hexamers, reverse transcription was performed on about 0.5 to 1 ug of RNA. TCRdb independently ran MiXCR on the immunoSEQ multiplex PCR reads; one entry per CDR3 protein. Counted here are 250,000 to 300,000 distinct CDR3 sequences, over 75% occurring once; the ten biggest clones make up around 0.18%. Stable or active relapsing-remitting multiple sclerosis, untreated and meeting revised McDonald criteria, defined the controls. TEMRA cells were FACS-enriched, and CD8+ and CD4+ T cells were isolated negatively. The CDR3 runs 16 residues. In germline, CDR1 is SGHRS, CDR2 YFSETQ. Unmatched junction bases numbered 5, after V lost 1 base and J lost 4 bases.

This clonotype was obtained from a human donor with multiple sclerosis. V usage is TRBV5-1 and J usage is TRBJ2-7; 13 bases match TRBD2. Sample: CD8+ T cells from PBMCs. The CDR3 loop reads CASSLLATSGGYEQYF. The CDR3, as DNA: TGCGCCAGCAGCTTGTTGGCGACTAGCGGGGGGTACGAGCAGTACTTC.